The 30 T cell receptor beta chains below were found in one sample sequenced in a study of blood T cell repertoires in COVID-19. Here immunoSEQ multiplex PCR was the method, and the copy in TCRdb shows in-frame clones only, minus some. Among some 300,000 clones listed, roughly 87% were seen once. Sequenced: PBMCs or T cells enriched from blood (not recorded which). Every receptor here comes from a woman aged 30 to 39 who had recovered from COVID-19.

This chain uses TRBV3-1 (or the pseudogene TRBV3-2) with TRBJ2-6; D gene uncertain. V was clipped by 4 bases and J by 12 bases, with 10 bases between them. CDR1 is LGHDT, CDR2 YNNKEL, per germline (reference sequence). This CDR3 comprises 12 residues. The CDR3 reads CASSPARGVLTF. In DNA form, the CDR3 reads TGTGCCAGCAGCCCAGCCCGAGGCGTCCTGACTTTC.

The chain links TRBV7-8 to TRBJ1-2; D is undetermined. The CDR3 contains 14 residues. CDR1 is SGHVS and CDR2 is FQNEAQ in the germline V gene. V dropped 2 bases and J dropped 4 bases, with 11 bases sitting between them. This chain's CDR3 is CASSLREVTYGYTF. The CDR3 DNA follows: TGTGCCAGCAGCTTAAGGGAGGTGACCTATGGCTACACCTTC.

The CDR3, as DNA: TGTGCCAGTAGCCCAGCGGCAGGCGGTCCCTACGAGCAGTACTTC. It yields the protein CASSPAAGGPYEQYF. This chain uses TRBV19 with TRBJ2-7, with D tentatively TRBD2 (5 bases). Trimming left V 6 bases short and J 2 bases short, with 17 bases between. This CDR3 has 15 residues. Germline V gene lookup returns CDR1 LNHDA and CDR2 SQIVND (reference sequence).

The chain uses TRBV15 and TRBJ2-3, with a tentative D call TRBD2 (5 bases). Trimming removed 0 bases from V and 4 bases from J, with 14 bases in between. CDR3 size: 16 residues. Germline V lookup: CDR1 LNHNV, CDR2 YYDKDF (reference sequence). In DNA, the CDR3 is TGTGCCACCAGCAGAGATCATCCCACTAGGTCAGATACGCAGTATTTT. Translating gives CATSRDHPTRSDTQYF.

This CDR3 is CASSLNWEDHQPQHF. CDR3 sequence (DNA): TGTGCCAGCAGCTTAAATTGGGAGGATCATCAGCCCCAGCATTTT. This chain joins TRBV7-9 and TRBJ1-5; the D is unclear. CDR1 and CDR2 from the germline V gene are SEHNR and FQNEAQ (reference sequence). The CDR3 totals 15 residues. Trimming removed 2 bases from V and 5 bases from J, with 13 bases in between.

In this sample, this clone turned up once. The chain has TRBV28 and TRBJ1-2; D is perhaps TRBD1 (6 bases). This CDR3 contains 14 residues. Germline V gene data show CDR1 as MDHEN and CDR2 as SYDVKM. The V end lost 4 bases, the J end lost 2 bases, and 11 bases lay between the germline ends. In DNA form, the CDR3 reads TGTGCCAGCAGTTCACAGGGATGGAACTATGGCTACACCTTC. Amino acid sequence: CASSSQGWNYGYTF.

The rearrangement links TRBV4-3 to TRBJ2-3, with 9 bases fitting TRBD2. This CDR3 has 15 residues. V lost 0 bases, J lost 7 bases, and 5 bases stayed unmatched. Looked up from germline, CDR1 is LGHNA and CDR2 is YSLEER. The CDR3 DNA sequence: TGCGCCAGCAGCCAAGAAGGACTAGCGTCTTATACGCAGTATTTT. Encoded protein: CASSQEGLASYTQYF.

The V call is TRBV13, the J call TRBJ2-3; possible D gene TRBD2, 5 bases. The length of the CDR3 is 15 residues. V dropped 1 base and J dropped 2 bases, with 10 bases sitting between them. Germline V CDR1 and CDR2: PRHDT, FYEKMQ (reference sequence). CDR3 region: CASSLEASPTDTQYF. The CDR3, as DNA: TGTGCCAGCAGCTTAGAGGCTAGCCCCACAGATACGCAGTATTTT.

The chain couples TRBV5-1 to TRBJ2-7; 7 nucleotides line up with TRBD1. The CDR3 has 14 residues. With 4 bases clipped from V and 5 bases from J, the junction kept 9 bases outside the gene matches. Germline V gives CDR1 SGHRS, CDR2 YFSETQ. The CDR3 loop is CASSQTGTADEQYF. CDR3 DNA sequence: TGCGCCAGCAGCCAAACCGGGACAGCCGACGAGCAGTACTTC.

The gene calls are TRBV5-6 and TRBJ1-2; 12 bases are a match to TRBD1. V shed 3 bases, J shed 4 bases, and the junction held 4 bases outside the gene matches. Germline V lookup: CDR1 SGHDT, CDR2 YYEEEE. The CDR3 has 15 residues. The CDR3 is CASSSGTGGFYGYTF. The CDR3 coding sequence is TGTGCCAGCAGCTCCGGGACAGGGGGCTTCTATGGCTACACCTTC.

The genes are TRBV16 and TRBJ1-2, with D possibly matching TRBD1 (5 bases). The CDR3 has 14 amino acids. CDR1 and CDR2 from the germline V gene are KGHSY and FQNENV. V was pared by 4 bases and J by 2 bases, with 11 bases between. For the CDR3, the DNA is TGTGCCAGCAGCCCCGCGGGACGGAACTATGGCTACACCTTC. It yields the protein CASSPAGRNYGYTF. Based on the CDR3 plus reference TRBV16 and TRBJ1-2, the full variable domain is GEEVAQTPKHLVRGEGQKAKLYCAPIKGHSYVFWYQQVLKNEFKFLISFQNENVFDETGMPKERFSAKCLPNSPCSLEIQATKLEDSAVYFCASSPAGRNYGYTFGSGTRLTVV.

The chain employs TRBV27 and TRBJ2-7, with D perhaps matching TRBD2 (5 bases). V was clipped by 6 bases and J by 0 bases, with 15 bases between them. The CDR3 covers 15 residues. Per the germline V gene, CDR1 is MNHEY and CDR2 is SMNVEV (reference sequence). The CDR3 sequence: CASRLAGQSSYEQYF. CDR3 coding DNA: TGTGCCAGCAGATTGGCGGGTCAAAGCTCCTACGAGCAGTACTTC.

The chain has TRBV14 and TRBJ2-5, with D possibly TRBD2 on 5 matching bases. V was pared by 1 base and J by 1 base, with 10 bases between. The CDR3 length is 15 residues. The germline CDR1 and CDR2 sequences are SGHDN and FVKESK. The CDR3 region is CASSQGPSGQETQYF. Written as DNA, the CDR3 is TGTGCCAGCAGCCAAGGACCCAGCGGCCAAGAGACCCAGTACTTC.

This clone was counted only a few times. This chain links TRBV9 with TRBJ1-1, with D unresolved. Germline assignment: CDR1 SGDLS and CDR2 YYNGEE. Trimming took off 0 bases at V and 1 base at J, with 10 bases between the two ends. CDR3 length: 15 amino acids. CDR3 sequence: CASSVGADWNTEAFF. The DNA of the CDR3 is TGTGCCAGCAGCGTAGGGGCAGATTGGAACACTGAAGCTTTCTTT.

V usage is TRBV29-1 and J usage is TRBJ2-3, with TRBD1 matching 12 bases. The CDR3 extends over 16 amino acids. V dropped 1 base and J dropped 4; count of bases not matched to a gene: 6. The germline gives CDR1 SQVTM, CDR2 ANQGSEA. The CDR3 protein is CSVEVRDRGPADTQYF. CDR3 in DNA: TGCAGCGTTGAAGTCCGGGACAGGGGGCCGGCAGATACGCAGTATTTT.

The chain joins TRBV5-1 to TRBJ2-2; 15 bases map to TRBD2. The CDR3 contains 17 residues. J lost 4 bases, V lost 4 bases, and 5 bases had no gene match. The germline V gene has CDR1 SGHRS and CDR2 YFSETQ. The CDR3 here is CASSHRTSGRGTGELFF. The CDR3 nucleotides are TGCGCCAGCAGCCACCGGACTAGCGGGAGGGGCACCGGGGAGCTGTTTTTT.

This rearrangement joins TRBV10-1 to TRBJ1-2; 7 nucleotides align to TRBD1. Germline trimming cut 6 bases from V and 4 bases from J; bases unmatched to any gene: 11. The CDR3 runs to 15 residues. From germline, CDR1 is WNHNN and CDR2 SYGVQD (reference sequence). The CDR3 DNA sequence: TGCGCCAGCAGACAGGGGCTATTATCGACCTATGGCTACACCTTC. This encodes CASRQGLLSTYGYTF.

J is TRBJ1-4 and V is TRBV15; 9 bases match TRBD1. Germline trimming cut 5 bases from V and 7 bases from J; bases unmatched to any gene: 5. This CDR3 comprises 14 residues. In germline, CDR1 is LNHNV, CDR2 YYDKDF (reference sequence). The CDR3 region has the DNA TGTGCCACCAGCGGGGACAGGGCTATTGAAAAACTGTTTTTT. This sequence encodes CATSGDRAIEKLFF.

The chain combines TRBV3-1 (or the pseudogene TRBV3-2) with TRBJ2-7, with unresolved D. V was trimmed by 2 bases and J by 6 bases, leaving 17 bases between them. Germline V gene data show CDR1 as LGHDT and CDR2 as YNNKEL (reference sequence). This CDR3 is built from 15 residues. The CDR3 sequence is CASSQFTTGPIEQYF. CDR3 nucleotide sequence: TGTGCCAGCAGCCAATTCACGACTGGCCCGATCGAGCAGTACTTC.

The V gene is TRBV7-9, the J gene TRBJ2-5; D might be TRBD2 (7 bases). V was pared by 6 bases and J by 7 bases, with 18 bases between. This CDR3 region has 14 residues. The germline CDR1 and CDR2 sequences are SEHNR and FQNEAQ (reference sequence). The CDR3: CASSPRGGHGTQYF. The CDR3 DNA reads TGTGCCAGCAGTCCGAGGGGGGGCCATGGGACCCAGTACTTC.

The genes are TRBV18 and TRBJ1-3, with 7 bases matching TRBD1. The CDR3 has 15 residues. Germline V gene sequence: CDR1 KGHSH, CDR2 LQKENI. V lost 1 base to trimming and J lost 8 bases; unmatched junction nucleotides: 8. CDR3 in DNA: TGTGCCAGCTCACCACAGCGCAGGGGGGTATACACCATATATTTT. Translated, it gives CASSPQRRGVYTIYF. The variable domain in full, with the rest retrieved from reference TRBV18 and TRBJ1-3, is NAGVMQNPRHLVRRRGQEARLRCSPMKGHSHVYWYRQLPEEGLKFMVYLQKENIIDESGMPKERFSAEFPKEGPSILRIQQVVRGDSAAYFCASSPQRRGVYTIYFGEGSWLTVV.

This chain uses TRBV9 with TRBJ1-4; D unclear. This CDR3 contains 15 residues. V lost 0 bases and J 6 bases, leaving 12 bases between the germline ends. Germline CDR1 reads SGDLS; CDR2 reads YYNGEE. The CDR3: CASSVDLGAHEKLFF. Here the CDR3 DNA reads TGTGCCAGCAGCGTAGATCTGGGAGCGCATGAAAAACTGTTTTTT.

The chain carries TRBV24-1 and TRBJ1-1; 10 positions agree with TRBD1. Per germline, CDR1 KGHDR and CDR2 SFDVKD. Unmatched junction bases numbered 8, after V lost 7 bases and J lost 4 bases. The CDR3 covers 15 residues. As DNA, the CDR3 is TGTGCCACCAGACCCGACGGGGACAGGGGCACTGAAGCTTTCTTT. It specifies CATRPDGDRGTEAFF.

This clone was seen a few times. The V gene is TRBV3-1 (or the pseudogene TRBV3-2), the J gene TRBJ1-5, with D possibly matching TRBD1 (6 bases). The CDR3 has 16 residues. The germline V and J ends were trimmed by 10 bases and 0 bases, with 19 bases remaining between them. The V gene's germline CDR1 is LGHDT and CDR2 YNNKEL (reference sequence). CDR3 coding DNA: TGTGCCAACCTTAGACAGGCCGGGTATAGCAATCAGCCCCAGCATTTT. It translates to CANLRQAGYSNQPQHF.

J is TRBJ2-7 and V is TRBV7-9; a possible D gene is TRBD2 (7 bases). The germline V and J ends were trimmed by 6 bases and 6 bases, with 18 bases remaining between them. Germline V gives CDR1 SEHNR, CDR2 FQNEAQ (reference sequence). This CDR3 contains 14 residues. The CDR3 nucleotides are TGTGCCAGCAGACCCAAGGGGGGGCCATCCGAGCAGTACTTC. Its protein is CASRPKGGPSEQYF.

J is TRBJ2-7 and V is TRBV15, with TRBD1 matching 12 bases. Trimming cost V 0 bases and J 9 bases; bases outside gene matches: 6. CDR3 length: 15 residues. The germline V gene encodes CDR1 LNHNV and CDR2 YYDKDF (reference sequence). The chain's CDR3 is CATSRDRDRGRSQYF. The CDR3 nucleotides read TGTGCCACCAGCAGAGATAGGGACAGGGGGCGGTCGCAGTACTTC.

V gene TRBV5-1 combines with J gene TRBJ2-1, with 10 bases lining up with TRBD1. V was pared by 0 bases and J by 5 bases, with 2 bases of the junction left unmatched. This CDR3 has 15 amino acids. From germline, CDR1 is SGHRS and CDR2 YFSETQ. CDR3 amino acids: CASSLVGTGDNEQFF. CDR3 bases: TGCGCCAGCAGCTTGGTGGGGACAGGGGACAATGAGCAGTTCTTC.

The rearrangement joins TRBV28 to TRBJ2-7; no firm D call. CDR3 length: 15 residues. Trimming removed 5 bases at V and 3 bases at J, with 17 bases between. Germline V CDR1 and CDR2: MDHEN, SYDVKM. The CDR3 DNA follows: TGTGCCAGCAGTCCATCAGCGTTCTCAAGCTACGAGCAGTACTTC. This encodes CASSPSAFSSYEQYF.

This chain joins TRBV13 and TRBJ1-2; 8 bases match TRBD1. Germline trimming cut 5 bases from V and 7 bases from J; bases unmatched to any gene: 9. Germline assignment: CDR1 PRHDT and CDR2 FYEKMQ (reference sequence). This CDR3 contains 14 residues. This chain's CDR3 is CASSLKQGAGGYTF. DNA of the CDR3: TGTGCCAGCAGCCTGAAGCAGGGGGCGGGTGGCTACACCTTC.

Only a few counts were recorded for this clone. The chain combines TRBV9 with TRBJ1-3; D ambiguous. Germline CDR1 reads SGDLS; CDR2 reads YYNGEE. The ends were cut back, 0 bases at V and 4 bases at J, with 8 bases in the middle. This CDR3 contains 14 residues. CDR3: CASSVDDYGNTIYF. The CDR3 DNA sequence: TGTGCCAGCAGCGTAGATGACTACGGAAACACCATATATTTT. Complete variable domain (other parts from reference TRBV9 and TRBJ1-3): DSGVTQTPKHLITATGQRVTLRCSPRSGDLSVYWYQQSLDQGLQFLIQYYNGEERAKGNILERFSAQQFPDLHSELNLSSLELGDSALYFCASSVDDYGNTIYFGEGSWLTVV.